A selection of T cell receptor beta chains follows, all from one sample in a study of blood T cell repertoires in COVID-19. Sequencing was performed with immunoSEQ multiplex PCR; in TCRdb, only in-frame clones are kept and a portion is missing. The table lists around 32,000 clones, 65% to 90% of them singletons. The source material was peripheral blood. These receptors were obtained from a woman older than 75 with active or convalescent COVID-19. Each CDR3 is given with its conserved first and last residue. The D gene is left open where the match is weak. Where a row states a size, it is once, few, many or the class of an expanded clone; other rows omit it.

clone size	V gene	D gene	J gene	CDR3 protein	CDR3 DNA
-	TRBV5-8	-	TRBJ2-6	CASSPGPAGAGANVLTF	TGTGCCAGCAGCCCAGGCCCGGCAGGGGCCGGGGCCAACGTCCTGACTTTC
-	TRBV3-1/TRBV3-2	-	TRBJ2-5	CASSQGASETQYF	TGTGCCAGCAGCCAAGGCGCATCGGAGACCCAGTACTTC
-	TRBV19	TRBD2	TRBJ2-3	CASSHRTSGSADTQYF	TGTGCCAGTAGTCACCGGACTAGCGGGAGTGCAGATACGCAGTATTTT
-	TRBV18	-	TRBJ2-7	CASSPGASSYEQYF	TGTGCCAGCTCACCGGGAGCGAGCTCCTACGAGCAGTACTTC
-	TRBV7-2	TRBD1	TRBJ1-5	CASSRDRLPGQPQHF	TGTGCCAGCAGCAGGGACAGGCTGCCTGGTCAGCCCCAGCATTTT
-	TRBV11-2	TRBD2	TRBJ2-1	CASSSRAAGGNLNEQFF	TGTGCCAGCAGTTCAAGGGCAGCGGGGGGGAACTTGAATGAGCAGTTCTTC
-	TRBV4-3	-	TRBJ2-3	CASSQDIGTDTQYF	TGCGCCAGCAGCCAAGATATCGGGACAGATACGCAGTATTTT
-	TRBV9	TRBD2	TRBJ2-3	CASSVAGGVSADTQYF	TGTGCCAGCAGCGTAGCGGGGGGAGTTAGCGCAGATACGCAGTATTTT
-	TRBV7-2	TRBD1	TRBJ1-1	CASSLGQVNTEAFF	TGTGCCAGCAGCTTGGGACAGGTGAACACTGAAGCTTTCTTT
-	TRBV24-1	TRBD2	TRBJ2-3	CATSGGSSDTQYF	TGTGCCACCAGTGGCGGGAGCTCAGATACGCAGTATTTT
-	TRBV5-1	-	TRBJ2-7	CASSSQTGPYEQYF	TGCGCCAGCAGCTCTCAGACAGGACCCTACGAGCAGTACTTC
-	TRBV18	TRBD2	TRBJ2-1	CASSPGLAGANEQFF	TGTGCCAGCTCACCCGGACTAGCGGGAGCCAATGAGCAGTTCTTC
few	TRBV6-1	TRBD1	TRBJ2-7	CASSEAGQGSYEQYF	TGTGCCAGCAGTGAAGCGGGACAGGGATCCTACGAGCAGTACTTC
-	TRBV14	-	TRBJ1-1	CASSQYIRTEAFF	TGTGCCAGCAGCCAATACATACGAACTGAAGCTTTCTTT
-	TRBV6-5	-	TRBJ1-3	CASSYRGSGNTIYF	TGTGCCAGCAGTTACCGGGGCTCTGGAAACACCATATATTTT
once	TRBV3-1/TRBV3-2	-	TRBJ1-1	CASRQGPDTEAFF	TGTGCCAGCAGACAGGGCCCTGACACTGAAGCTTTCTTT